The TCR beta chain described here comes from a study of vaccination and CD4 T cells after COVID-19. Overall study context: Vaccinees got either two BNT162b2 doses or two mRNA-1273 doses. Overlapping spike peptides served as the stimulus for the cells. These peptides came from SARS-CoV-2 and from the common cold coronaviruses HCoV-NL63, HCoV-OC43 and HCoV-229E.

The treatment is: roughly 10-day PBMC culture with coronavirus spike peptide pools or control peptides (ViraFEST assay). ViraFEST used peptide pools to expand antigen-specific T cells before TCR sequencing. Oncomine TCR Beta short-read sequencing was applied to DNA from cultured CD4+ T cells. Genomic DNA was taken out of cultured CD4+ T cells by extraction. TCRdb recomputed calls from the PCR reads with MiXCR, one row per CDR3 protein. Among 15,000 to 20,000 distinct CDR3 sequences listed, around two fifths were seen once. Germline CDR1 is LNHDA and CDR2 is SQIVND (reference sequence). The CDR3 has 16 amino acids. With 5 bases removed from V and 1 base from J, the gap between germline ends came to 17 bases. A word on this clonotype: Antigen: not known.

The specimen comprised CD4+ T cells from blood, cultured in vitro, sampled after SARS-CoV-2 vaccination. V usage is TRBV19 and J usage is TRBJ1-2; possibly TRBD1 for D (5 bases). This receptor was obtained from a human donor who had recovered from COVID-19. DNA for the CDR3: TGTGCCAGTAGTGAACCTTATACAGGACTTAACTATGGCTACACCTTC. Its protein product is CASSEPYTGLNYGYTF.